These T cell receptor beta chains were read from a single sample in a study of CD8 T cells in ankylosing spondylitis. TCRdb re-called the 5' RACE reads with MiXCR, one entry per CDR3 protein. This table has hundreds of thousands of distinct CDR3 sequences, 10% to 15% appearing once. The sequenced sample consisted of blood, either unsorted or a sorted T cell fraction (not recorded which). These receptors all come from a male donor with ankylosing spondylitis. The CDR3 runs from the conserved cysteine through the conserved F or W. A D gene is named only where the DNA matches it firmly. Clone size is stated in some rows and not others, as once, few, many or a class when expanded.

d_gene	abundance	v_gene	j_gene	CDR3aa	CDR3nt
.	.	TRBV3-1	TRBJ1-5	CASSQDQVVQPQHF	TGTGCCAGCAGCCAAGATCAGGTGGTACAGCCCCAGCATTTT
TRBD2	many	TRBV2	TRBJ2-1	CASSEGTSPLNEQFF	TGTGCCAGCAGTGAAGGGACTAGCCCCTTAAATGAGCAGTTCTTC
TRBD1	.	TRBV20-1	TRBJ2-2	CSARLGQGNTGELFF	TGCAGTGCTAGGCTGGGACAGGGAAACACCGGGGAGCTGTTTTTT
TRBD1	many	TRBV27	TRBJ2-5	CASSPWDREAKETQYF	TGTGCCAGCAGTCCTTGGGACAGAGAGGCCAAAGAGACCCAGTACTTC
.	.	TRBV20-1	TRBJ1-2	CSARDFNSRRGYGYGYTF	TGCAGTGCTAGAGATTTTAACAGTAGAAGAGGGTATGGCTATGGCTACACCTTC
.	few	TRBV7-9	TRBJ2-3	CASSFLGGEADTQYF	TGTGCCAGCAGCTTTCTTGGTGGGGAAGCAGATACGCAGTATTTT
.	.	TRBV5-1	TRBJ2-3	CASSPFGSTDTQYF	TGCGCCAGCAGCCCATTTGGTAGCACAGATACGCAGTATTTT
.	.	TRBV4-1	TRBJ1-6	CASSQARLGSPLHF	TGCGCCAGCAGCCAAGCCAGGTTAGGTTCACCCCTCCACTTT
.	few	TRBV7-8	TRBJ2-1	CASSLKMMAVQGGNEQFF	TGTGCCAGCAGCTTAAAAATGATGGCGGTCCAGGGGGGTAATGAGCAGTTCTTC
.	many	TRBV27	TRBJ1-1	CASSFYWGRNTEAFF	TGTGCCAGCAGTTTTTATTGGGGGCGTAACACTGAAGCTTTCTTT
.	few	TRBV20-1	TRBJ2-1	CSASLTGNEQFF	TGCAGTGCTAGCCTAACGGGAAATGAGCAGTTCTTC
TRBD1	few	TRBV10-3	TRBJ1-1	CAISERDREAFF	TGTGCCATCAGTGAGAGGGACAGGGAAGCTTTCTTT
TRBD1	few	TRBV11-3	TRBJ1-1	CASSTGVAPLNTEAFF	TGTGCCAGCAGCACAGGGGTCGCTCCACTAAACACTGAAGCTTTCTTT
TRBD2	.	TRBV7-9	TRBJ2-7	CASSPASGIVSYEQYF	TGTGCCAGCAGCCCGGCTAGCGGGATTGTCTCCTACGAGCAGTACTTC
TRBD1	few	TRBV7-2	TRBJ2-1	CASSPPTGVNEQFF	TGTGCCAGCAGCCCCCCGACAGGGGTCAATGAGCAGTTCTTC
TRBD2	.	TRBV2	TRBJ2-1	CASSQTSVPNEQFF	TGTGCCAGCAGTCAGACTAGCGTCCCCAATGAGCAGTTCTTC
.	few	TRBV19	TRBJ2-2	CASRLSGTGELFF	TGTGCCAGTAGACTAAGCGGCACCGGGGAGCTGTTTTTT
.	.	TRBV7-8	TRBJ2-1	CASSFASHNEQFF	TGTGCCAGCAGCTTTGCTAGCCACAATGAGCAGTTCTTC
.	many	TRBV29-1	TRBJ2-1	CSKTTGYNEQFF	TGCAGCAAAACGACAGGTTACAATGAGCAGTTCTTC
TRBD2	.	TRBV7-9	TRBJ2-3	CASSSRLARRDTQYF	TGTGCCAGCAGCTCCCGACTAGCGAGAAGGGATACGCAGTATTTT
TRBD2	.	TRBV12-3/TRBV12-4	TRBJ2-1	CASTEAGTSGYNEQFF	TGTGCCAGCACCGAAGCCGGGACTAGCGGATACAATGAGCAGTTCTTC
TRBD1	few	TRBV5-1	TRBJ1-3	CASSLDRGTGAIYF	TGCGCCAGCAGCTTGGACAGGGGGACTGGGGCCATATATTTT
.	.	TRBV21-1	TRBJ2-5	CASSKALVAGGETQYF	TGTGCCAGCAGCAAGGCGCTCGTAGCGGGTGGAGAGACCCAGTACTTC
TRBD2	few	TRBV5-1	TRBJ2-7	CASSSGPAGVYEQYF	TGCGCCAGCAGCTCAGGGCCAGCGGGAGTCTACGAGCAGTACTTC
.	few	TRBV6-1	TRBJ1-2	CASSVISGFGGYTF	TGTGCCAGCAGTGTGATTAGCGGTTTCGGCGGCTACACCTTC
.	few	TRBV14	TRBJ2-2	CASSHLTAYDTGELFF	TGTGCCAGCAGCCACCTGACAGCCTACGACACCGGGGAGCTGTTTTTT
.	many	TRBV5-1	TRBJ2-3	CASSLAGFTSTDTQYF	TGCGCCAGCAGCTTGGCGGGGTTTACTAGCACAGATACGCAGTATTTT
.	many	TRBV5-1	TRBJ2-5	CASSPASARQETQYF	TGCGCCAGCAGTCCCGCCTCGGCCAGACAAGAGACCCAGTACTTC
.	.	TRBV20-1	TRBJ1-1	CSARPDTANTEAFF	TGCAGTGCTAGACCGGACACGGCGAACACTGAAGCTTTCTTT
.	.	TRBV29-1	TRBJ2-1	CSVESGTIYNEQFF	TGCAGCGTTGAATCCGGGACCATCTACAATGAGCAGTTCTTC
.	.	TRBV20-1	TRBJ2-2	CSARRGTGELFF	TGCAGTGCTAGGAGGGGCACCGGGGAGCTGTTTTTT